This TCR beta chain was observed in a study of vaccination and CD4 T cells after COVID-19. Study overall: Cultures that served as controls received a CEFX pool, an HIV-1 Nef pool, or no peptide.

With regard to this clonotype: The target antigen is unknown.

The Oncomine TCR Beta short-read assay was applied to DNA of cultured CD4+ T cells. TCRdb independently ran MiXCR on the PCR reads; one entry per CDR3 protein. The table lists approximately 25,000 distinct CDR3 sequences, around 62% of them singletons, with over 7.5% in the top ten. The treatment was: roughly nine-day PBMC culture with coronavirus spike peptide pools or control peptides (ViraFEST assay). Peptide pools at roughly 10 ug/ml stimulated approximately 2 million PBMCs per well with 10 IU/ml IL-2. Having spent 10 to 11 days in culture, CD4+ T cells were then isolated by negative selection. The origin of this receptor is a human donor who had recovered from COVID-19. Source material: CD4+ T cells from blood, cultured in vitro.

The CDR3 protein is CSAQEDRVRQPQHF. The CDR3 nucleotides are TGCAGTGCTCAAGAGGACAGGGTCAGGCAGCCCCAGCATTTT. The chain uses TRBV20-1 and TRBJ1-5, with 8 bases lining up with TRBD1. The V and J ends lost 5 bases and 7 bases, in that order; junction bases with no gene match: 10. The CDR3 has 14 amino acids. The germline CDR1 and CDR2 sequences are DFQATT and SNEGSKA (reference sequence).